This record looks at one T cell receptor beta chain sequence and its context. This receptor's antigen is unknown. No qualities accompany the bases; no much larger clone lies one base away. The CDR3 starts with the cysteine, ends with the phenylalanine, and has 15 residues. Solely the CDR3 DNA is kept, with 45 bases framed from the first base. The germline V gene provides CDR1 SGHRS and CDR2 YFSETQ. The trim is 1 base for V and 1 base for J, with a gap of 10 bases between the germline ends. The sample belongs to a study of cytomegalovirus exposure and HLA in healthy donors (dated by TCRdb to about 2017). As for the study more broadly: In an earlier analysis of under 750 of the donors, about 260 Gb of sequence data and 90 million to 120 million unique TCR beta sequences from about 179 million T cells were reported. An early release that covered roughly 600 HLA-typed donors contained 300 to 350 gigabases of sequencing data and around 85 million unique TCR sequences. Of the approximately 400 genotyped donors, approximately 82% fell in the genetic ancestry cluster associated with self-reported Caucasian donors. The aim of the study was to test whether cataloging public T cell receptors could identify signatures of past pathogen exposure. Using immunosequencing, the study profiled T cell repertoires from 666 subjects and related those repertoires to cytomegalovirus serostatus. Besides the first cohort of about 730 subjects, a separate validation cohort made up of over 100 different subjects was used. To predict cytomegalovirus infection status, the study brought together high-throughput TCR immunosequencing, statistical association of individual TCRs with disease status, and machine learning. A later analysis re-analyzed previously published TCR beta repertoires from 650 to 800 donors and added high-resolution HLA genotyping to study TCR occurrence patterns. In the later analysis, no new phenotypic data were used to find candidate immune exposures; instead, reliance was placed on TCR beta sequences and their occurrence across donors. To decide whether each TCR beta V gene segment behaved as functional or pseudogenic, an earlier analysis of fewer than 750 of the donors relied on high-throughput TCR beta sequencing. Donor age, sex, ethnicity and CMV serostatus were collected together with the repertoire data. Genome-wide SNP genotypes for about 65% of the roughly 670 donors were used in a later genetic analysis, which treated that subset as a discovery cohort. All discovery cohort repertoires had been generated using a single sequencing platform. HLA typing included class I and class II loci at four-digit resolution. The number of typed donors differed by locus: about 620-640 for A, B, C, DRB1 and DQB1; 500 to 550 for DQA1; some 610 for DPA1; and 400 to 480 for DPB1. Because of strong linkage in the cohort, five DR-DQ haplotypes were treated as single units for association and clustering. Among 300 to 500 genotyped donors of the cohort, an average of about 220,000 unique TCR beta nucleotide sequences was sequenced per donor, of which approximately 18% were non-productive. General conclusions and limits of the study: In a later analysis, around 17,000 TCR beta sequences were associated with specific HLA alleles at a false discovery rate of 0.05. A cluster of highly shared sequence variants was judged likely to represent a technical artifact of the sequencing pipeline. In an earlier analysis of around 500 of the donors, most TCR beta V segments appeared in productive rearrangements about 90% or about 30% of the time, broadly matching IMGT annotations. Most TCR sequences were observed very rarely across donors, whereas some public TCRs were present in many individuals. According to the authors, the approach could potentially be generalized to other disease states and immunological phenotypes. Over 15 rarely observed V segments, including chromosome 9 orphons, were excluded from the earlier analysis of approximately 500 of the donors because counts were too low. In a later analysis, HLA-associated TCR beta chains showed more clonal expansion and lower generation probabilities than non-associated chains that were equally common. Most CMV-associated TCR beta chains appeared to be HLA-restricted in a later analysis, and the HLA associations seemed to be driven largely by CMV exposure. Some IMGT-functional V segments, including TRBV6-2 and TRBV6-3, could not be distinguished by the 87-base-pair reads and were therefore excluded. According to a later genetic analysis, donors in an Asian-associated ancestry cluster had fewer N-insertions in productive TCRs than the approximately 650-donor mean. Because some donors lacked HLA typing at each locus, the association tests relied only on the typed subset. The study gave a list of under 200 TCR beta chains associated with cytomegalovirus. In a later analysis, several top co-occurrence clusters were reported to appear linked to parvovirus B19, influenza, CMV and Epstein-Barr virus. A few of the identified cytomegalovirus-associated TCR beta chains were confirmed in vitro to be specific for cytomegalovirus antigens. In a later analysis, TCR association rates were found to vary across HLA loci, with the most associated TCRs seen for DRB1 alleles and the fewest for HLA-C alleles. In a later genetic analysis, a missense DCLRE1C variant was associated with V-gene and J-gene trimming of TCR beta chains, and the association was replicated in an independent cohort. For the cohort, immune exposure information was limited to CMV serostatus. Correlated functional status among segregating V segments might reflect linkage disequilibrium, but an unknown experimental factor could not be ruled out. The cohort was sequenced for TCR beta chains only, and without alpha or paired-chain data the features that could be detected were limited. Cytomegalovirus status was reported to be diagnosed by the classifier with high specificity and sensitivity in both the original and validation cohorts. Sequencing depth was assumed to be roughly uniform across donors in the presence/absence analyses, though that assumption may not hold. When HLA alleles, especially DR and DQ, strongly co-occurred, attributing TCR associations to individual alleles was difficult. A further reported finding was that TCR beta sequences accurately predicted the HLA-A and HLA-B alleles for most subjects in the first cohort.

Library method: the immunoSEQ multiplex PCR assay. A mixture of 60 forward primers for TCR Vbeta segments and 13 reverse primers for TCR Jbeta segments was used in the multiplex PCR. The CDR3 region of rearranged TCR beta genes was amplified from genomic DNA with a multiplex PCR assay. The amplified TCR beta libraries were sequenced on the Illumina HiSeq System as 87-base-pair reads. On the study's bioinformatics: Across the roughly 670 repertoires, a later analysis counted around 80 million unique TCR beta chains, around 11 million of which were shared by at least two donors. Raw reads were error-corrected and collapsed into unique sequences with a nearest-neighbor algorithm that merged closely related sequences to remove PCR and sequencing errors. Alignment of CDR3 sequences to IMGT reference sequences was used to assign V, D and J gene segments. For a sequence to be retained, a match of at least six nucleotides was required to both a V gene segment and a J gene segment. Rearrangements were classified as productive when the CDR3 lacked stop codons and remained in frame with V and J, and all other rearrangements were classified as non-productive. Following IMGT convention, CDR3 was defined as the stretch from the second conserved V-encoded cysteine to the conserved J-encoded phenylalanine. Sequences without an unambiguous match to a single V gene segment were excluded from the earlier analysis of about 600 of the donors. In an earlier analysis of 587 of the donors, V segments were called functional above 56.7% productive rearrangements and were called segregating when the between-donor standard deviation exceeded 5%. A statistical classification framework was built for diagnosing cytomegalovirus status from the catalog of TCR beta chain sequences. V and J gene assignment, in a later analysis, came from comparing TCR nucleotide sequences with IMGT/GENE-DB human TR gene sequences. Using the TCRdist pipeline, a later analysis assigned CDR3 sequences along with most-parsimonious VDJ recombination scenarios. In a later analysis, each TCR beta chain was defined by its CDR3 amino acid sequence together with its V-gene family, and reads lacking a unique V-gene family were excluded. In a later analysis, fewer than 600 highly shared, low-generation-probability nucleotide sequences were removed to address suspected cross-contamination and a sequencing artifact. For each public chain, a later analysis derived a clonal expansion index from normalized ranks of inferred template counts within each repertoire. In a later analysis, generation probabilities were computed with a VDJ recombination model fitted to out-of-frame rearrangements, and the resulting probabilities were checked against IGoR. In a later analysis, hypergeometric tests were used to score TCR-TCR, TCR-HLA and TCR-CMV co-occurrence, with a repertoire-size bias correction applied to TCR pairs. In a later analysis, false discovery rates were estimated by permuting HLA or CMV assignments 20 times. A later analysis grouped co-occurring TCRs with DBSCAN, adding TCRdist sequence similarity when clustering within HLA-allele-positive subsets. Repertoires with fewer than 30,000 or more than 120,000 public chains, plus five repertoires with anomalous nucleotide sharing, were excluded from co-occurrence clustering. TCRdb's version of the immuneACCESS table is confined to in-frame rearrangements and falls short of the full clone set. An unresolved V gene accounts for under half of the shortfall where checked; the remainder is of unknown origin. That table gives V, J and clone size, and the DNA gave D and trimming. This sample gives 65,000 to 95,000 clones in total; about 78% of them show up just once. Approximately 6% of the sample lies in the top ten.

In total, 600 or so healthy bone marrow donors made up the cohort. All cohort members were sampled while nominally healthy, although unrecorded immune exposures were likely present. The donor tested CMV seropositive, placing the donor among the 250 to 350 seropositive members of the cohort. A peripheral blood sample was collected from each donor, and TCR beta sequencing was performed on peripheral blood mononuclear cells. Genomic DNA was extracted from the blood cell samples with the Qiagen DNeasy Blood Extraction Kit. The TCR sequence derives from a male donor in good health and CMV-seropositive. The rearranged chain carries TRBV5-1 and TRBJ2-3, with the D gene too uncertain to name. Source material: PBMCs. The CDR3 loop reads CASSLTALGTDTQYF. The nucleotide sequence reads TGCGCCAGCAGCTTGACCGCCCTAGGCACAGATACGCAGTATTTT.